This entry describes one T cell receptor beta chain. In germline, CDR1 is SGDLS, CDR2 YYNGEE. Trimming left V 2 bases short and J 5 bases short, with 10 bases between. The CDR3 extends over 13 amino acids. These data are taken from a study of cytomegalovirus exposure and HLA in healthy donors. The PCR contained 60 Vbeta and 13 Jbeta primers. Sequencing used immunoSEQ multiplex PCR; TCRdb keeps in-frame clones, though not all of them. Here the sample table reports about 130,000 clones. Sequenced input: PBMCs. The source is a woman in her 40s in good health and CMV-seropositive. V usage is TRBV9 and J usage is TRBJ1-1; D gene uncertain. CDR3 bases: TGTGCCAGCAGCGTTCAGACTGGGACTGAAGCTTTCTTT. It yields the protein CASSVQTGTEAFF.